This T cell receptor (beta chain) was identified during a study of T cell repertoires in cytomegalovirus infection. Germline CDR1 MNHNY, CDR2 SVGAGI (reference sequence). Trimming cost V 7 bases and J 0 bases; bases outside gene matches: 3. This CDR3 has 13 residues. TCRdb reprocessed the reads via MiXCR and lists one record per CDR3 protein. This table holds around 530,000 distinct CDR3 sequences, around 27% found once. Sequencing was done on a sample of PBMCs. The clonotype comes from a human donor in good health (CMV status not recorded). Some clones in this sample may be carry-over from other donors' samples. This chain joins TRBV6-6 and TRBJ2-7, with 7 positions matching TRBD2. DNA for the CDR3: TGTGCCAGCATCAGCGGGGTCTCCTACGAGCAGTACTTC. It translates to CASISGVSYEQYF.